This T cell receptor (beta chain) is drawn from a study of blood T cells in healthy people across ages. Study outcomes and limitations: More naive CD4+ cells and higher diversity were found in long-lived than in aged donors. Total diversity from one million sequenced T cells was likely underestimated.

Sample-barcoded 5' priming and a J-beta primer mix drove a second PCR of 7 to 11 cycles. MiXCR, applied by TCRdb to the 5' RACE reads, yields one record per CDR3 protein. The sample has some 1.4 million distinct CDR3 sequences; around two fifths are singletons. Healthy Russian Caucasian donors spanned ages about 6 to 90 years. The sample holds a few counts of this clonotype. No antigen is known for it. Germline CDR1 reads SGHRS; CDR2 reads YFSETQ. V lost 3 bases, J lost 1 base, and 3 bases stayed unmatched. CDR3 length equals 14 residues. This TCR was sampled from a woman aged 18-29 years in good health. Sequenced: blood. The chain uses TRBV5-1 and TRBJ1-1, with 7 positions matching TRBD1. The CDR3 is CASSWRDRNTEAFF. CDR3 nucleotides: TGCGCCAGCAGCTGGAGGGACAGGAACACTGAAGCTTTCTTT.